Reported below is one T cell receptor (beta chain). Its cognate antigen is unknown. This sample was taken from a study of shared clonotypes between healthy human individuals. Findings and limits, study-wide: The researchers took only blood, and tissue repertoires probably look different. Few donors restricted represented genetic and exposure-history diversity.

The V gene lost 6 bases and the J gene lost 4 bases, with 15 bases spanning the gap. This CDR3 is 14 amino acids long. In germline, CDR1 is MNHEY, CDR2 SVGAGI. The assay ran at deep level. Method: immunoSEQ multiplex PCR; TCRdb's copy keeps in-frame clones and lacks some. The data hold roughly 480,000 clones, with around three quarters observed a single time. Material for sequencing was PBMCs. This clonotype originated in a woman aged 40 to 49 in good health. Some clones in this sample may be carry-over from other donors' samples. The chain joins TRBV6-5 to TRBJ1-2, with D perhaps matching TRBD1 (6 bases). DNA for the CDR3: TGTGCCAGCAGCCCGATCAGGGGAGGCTATGGCTACACCTTC. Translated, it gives CASSPIRGGYGYTF.